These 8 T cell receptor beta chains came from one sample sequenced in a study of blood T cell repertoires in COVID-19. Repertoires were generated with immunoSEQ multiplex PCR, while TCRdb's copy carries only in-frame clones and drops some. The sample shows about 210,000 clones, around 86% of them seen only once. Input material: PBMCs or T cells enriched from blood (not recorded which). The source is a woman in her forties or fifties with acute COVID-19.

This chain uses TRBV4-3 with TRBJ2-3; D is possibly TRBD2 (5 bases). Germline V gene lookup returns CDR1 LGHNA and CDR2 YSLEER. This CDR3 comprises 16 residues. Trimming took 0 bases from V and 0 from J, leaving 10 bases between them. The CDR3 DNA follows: TGCGCCAGCAGCCAAGATTTGAGGAGGAGCACAGATACGCAGTATTTT. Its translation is CASSQDLRRSTDTQYF.

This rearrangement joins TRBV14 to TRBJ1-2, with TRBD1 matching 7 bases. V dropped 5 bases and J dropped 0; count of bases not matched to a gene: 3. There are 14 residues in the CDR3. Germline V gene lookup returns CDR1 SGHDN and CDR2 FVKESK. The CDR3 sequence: CASSYRGTNYGYTF. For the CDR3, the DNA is TGTGCCAGCAGCTACAGGGGAACTAACTATGGCTACACCTTC.

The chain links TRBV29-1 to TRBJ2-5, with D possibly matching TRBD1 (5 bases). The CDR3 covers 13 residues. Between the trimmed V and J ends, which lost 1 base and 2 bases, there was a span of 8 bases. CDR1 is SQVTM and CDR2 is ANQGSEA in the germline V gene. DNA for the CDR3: TGCAGCGTTGAAGGCAGGGTTCAAGAGACCCAGTACTTC. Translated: CSVEGRVQETQYF.

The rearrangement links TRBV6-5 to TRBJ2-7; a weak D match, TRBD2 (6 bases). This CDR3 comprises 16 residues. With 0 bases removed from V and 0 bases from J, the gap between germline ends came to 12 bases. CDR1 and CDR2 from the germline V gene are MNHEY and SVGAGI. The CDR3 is CASSYSIIADSYEQYF. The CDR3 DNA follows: TGTGCCAGCAGTTACTCTATAATAGCGGACTCCTACGAGCAGTACTTC.

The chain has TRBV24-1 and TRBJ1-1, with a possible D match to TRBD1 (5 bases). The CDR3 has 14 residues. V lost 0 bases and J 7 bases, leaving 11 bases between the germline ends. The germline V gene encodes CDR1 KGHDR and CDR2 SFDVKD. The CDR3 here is CATSDLPRTSEAFF. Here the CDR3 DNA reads TGTGCCACCAGTGATTTGCCCCGGACAAGTGAAGCTTTCTTT.

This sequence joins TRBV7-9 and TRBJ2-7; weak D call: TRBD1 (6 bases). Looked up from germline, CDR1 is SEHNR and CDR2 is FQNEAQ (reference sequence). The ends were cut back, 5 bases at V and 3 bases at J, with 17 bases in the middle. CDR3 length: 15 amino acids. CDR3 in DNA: TGTGCCAGCAGCCAGGGGCCAGAGCCTGGCTACGAGCAGTACTTC. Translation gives CASSQGPEPGYEQYF.

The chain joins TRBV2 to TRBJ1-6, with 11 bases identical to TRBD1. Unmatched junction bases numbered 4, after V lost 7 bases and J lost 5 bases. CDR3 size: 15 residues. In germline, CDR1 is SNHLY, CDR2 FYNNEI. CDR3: CASTGQGANNSPLHF. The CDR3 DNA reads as TGTGCCAGCACCGGACAGGGGGCAAATAATTCACCCCTCCACTTT.

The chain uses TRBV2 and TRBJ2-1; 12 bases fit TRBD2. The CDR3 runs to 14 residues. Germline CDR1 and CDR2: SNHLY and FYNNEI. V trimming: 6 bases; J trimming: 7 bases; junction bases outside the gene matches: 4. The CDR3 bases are TGTGCCAGCAGCTACGGACTAGCGGGGAATGAGCAGTTCTTC. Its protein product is CASSYGLAGNEQFF.